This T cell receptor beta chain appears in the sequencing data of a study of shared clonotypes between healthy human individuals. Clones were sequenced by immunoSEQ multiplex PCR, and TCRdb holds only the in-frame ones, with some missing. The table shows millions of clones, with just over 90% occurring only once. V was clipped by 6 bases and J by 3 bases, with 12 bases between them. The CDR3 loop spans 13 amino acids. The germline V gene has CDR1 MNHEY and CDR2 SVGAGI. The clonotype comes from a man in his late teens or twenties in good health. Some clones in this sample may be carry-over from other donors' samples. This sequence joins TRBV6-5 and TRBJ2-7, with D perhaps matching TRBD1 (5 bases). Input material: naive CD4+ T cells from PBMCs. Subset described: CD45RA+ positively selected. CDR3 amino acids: CASSLVRDYEQYF. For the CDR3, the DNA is TGTGCCAGCAGCCTGGTCAGGGACTACGAGCAGTACTTC.